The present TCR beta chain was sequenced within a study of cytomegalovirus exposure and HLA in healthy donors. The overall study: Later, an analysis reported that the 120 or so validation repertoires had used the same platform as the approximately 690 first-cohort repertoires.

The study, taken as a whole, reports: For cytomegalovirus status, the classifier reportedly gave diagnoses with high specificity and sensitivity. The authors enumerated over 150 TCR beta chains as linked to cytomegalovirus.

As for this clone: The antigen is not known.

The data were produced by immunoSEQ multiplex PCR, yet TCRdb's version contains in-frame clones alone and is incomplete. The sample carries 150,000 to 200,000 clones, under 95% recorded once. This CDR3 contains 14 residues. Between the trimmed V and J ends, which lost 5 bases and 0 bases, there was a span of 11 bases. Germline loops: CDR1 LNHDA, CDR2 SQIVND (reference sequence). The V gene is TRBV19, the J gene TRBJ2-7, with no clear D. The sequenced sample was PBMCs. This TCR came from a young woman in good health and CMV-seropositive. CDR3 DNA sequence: TGTGCCAGTAGTTCGACTTTTACCTCCTACGAGCAGTACTTC. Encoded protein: CASSSTFTSYEQYF.